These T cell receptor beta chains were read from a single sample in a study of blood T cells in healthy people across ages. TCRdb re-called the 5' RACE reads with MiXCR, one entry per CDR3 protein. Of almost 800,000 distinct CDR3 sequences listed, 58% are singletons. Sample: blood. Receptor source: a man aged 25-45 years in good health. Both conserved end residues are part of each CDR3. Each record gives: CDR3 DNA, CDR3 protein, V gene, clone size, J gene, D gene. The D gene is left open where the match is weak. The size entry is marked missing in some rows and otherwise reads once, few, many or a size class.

DNA: TGCAGTGTGAGGGAAGCGGGAAGGTCCTACAATGAGCAGTTCTTC; CDR3: CSVREAGRSYNEQFF; V: TRBV20-1; size: NA; J: TRBJ2-1; D: TRBD2
DNA: TGTGCCAGCAGCTGGGCGGCGGGGGCCTACAATGAGCAGTTCTTC; CDR3: CASSWAAGAYNEQFF; V: TRBV5-5; size: NA; J: TRBJ2-1; D: TRBD2
DNA: TGTGCCAGCAGCGTAGGTATGAGTTGGACCTCTTTACACGGGGATACGCAGTATTTT; CDR3: CASSVGMSWTSLHGDTQYF; V: TRBV9; size: NA; J: TRBJ2-3; D: NA
DNA: TGTGCCAGCAGCTCAATTTCAGATACGCAGTATTTT; CDR3: CASSSISDTQYF; V: TRBV11-2; size: NA; J: TRBJ2-3; D: NA
DNA: TGTGCCAGCAGCCCAAATACAGAGACCCAGTACTTC; CDR3: CASSPNTETQYF; V: TRBV7-2; size: NA; J: TRBJ2-5; D: NA
DNA: TGTGCCAGCAGTTACAGCACCCACTACACCTTC; CDR3: CASSYSTHYTF; V: TRBV12-3/TRBV12-4; size: few; J: TRBJ1-2; D: NA
DNA: TGTGCCAGCAGTGAGACGATTCCGGCGAGTGACTATGGCTACACCTTC; CDR3: CASSETIPASDYGYTF; V: TRBV6-1; size: NA; J: TRBJ1-2; D: NA
DNA: TGCAGCGTTGAACGCCTCGGGGAACTCTATGGCTACACCTTC; CDR3: CSVERLGELYGYTF; V: TRBV29-1; size: NA; J: TRBJ1-2; D: NA
DNA: TGTGCCAGCCACTTGGGGGACCAAACACCAGGGGGTGAGCAGTACTTC; CDR3: CASHLGDQTPGGEQYF; V: TRBV6-6; size: NA; J: TRBJ2-7; D: TRBD1
DNA: TGCGCCAGCAGCCCCCCCCCTGAAATCAATGAGCAGTTCTTC; CDR3: CASSPPPEINEQFF; V: TRBV5-1; size: NA; J: TRBJ2-1; D: NA
DNA: TGCGCCAGCAGCTTGGTGGGGGAGGATTACAATGAGCAGTTCTTC; CDR3: CASSLVGEDYNEQFF; V: TRBV5-1; size: NA; J: TRBJ2-1; D: NA
DNA: TGTGCCAGCAGCTTAGCGCGCCAGCGGGGCACCTACGAGCAGTACTTC; CDR3: CASSLARQRGTYEQYF; V: TRBV7-2; size: few; J: TRBJ2-7; D: TRBD2
DNA: TGTGCCAGCAGTGAATACCGGGGTCTGTACTTC; CDR3: CASSEYRGLYF; V: TRBV2; size: NA; J: TRBJ2-5; D: NA
DNA: TGCGCCAGCAGCCAAGATAGAGGGGCAGATACGCAGTATTTT; CDR3: CASSQDRGADTQYF; V: TRBV4-1; size: many; J: TRBJ2-3; D: NA
DNA: TGTGCCAGCAGCTTACTAGGGTACGACTATGGCTACACCTTC; CDR3: CASSLLGYDYGYTF; V: TRBV7-2; size: NA; J: TRBJ1-2; D: NA
DNA: TGTGCCAGCAGCTTAAATATTTGCATCGGGCGGACCAGCTCCTACAATGAGCAGTTCTTC; CDR3: CASSLNICIGRTSSYNEQFF; V: TRBV7-3; size: NA; J: TRBJ2-1; D: NA
DNA: TGTGCCAGCTCACCAAGCCTAGCGGGAGGGCCCTACGAGCAGTACTTC; CDR3: CASSPSLAGGPYEQYF; V: TRBV18; size: few; J: TRBJ2-7; D: TRBD2
DNA: TGTGCCAGCAGCCAACAACAGGGGGATGGCTACACCTTC; CDR3: CASSQQQGDGYTF; V: TRBV3-1; size: NA; J: TRBJ1-2; D: TRBD1
DNA: TGCAGTGCTATCGGCAAGACACTACCCTACGAGCAGTACTTC; CDR3: CSAIGKTLPYEQYF; V: TRBV20-1; size: NA; J: TRBJ2-7; D: NA
DNA: TGTGCCAGCAGCTCTACCGTGTACTATGGCTACACCTTC; CDR3: CASSSTVYYGYTF; V: TRBV7-2; size: NA; J: TRBJ1-2; D: NA
DNA: TGCAGCGGCCGACAGACGAACACTGAAGCTTTCTTT; CDR3: CSGRQTNTEAFF; V: TRBV29-1; size: NA; J: TRBJ1-1; D: NA
DNA: TGTGCCAGCAGCTTAGCTCGACGACCGACCCGGACAAACTATGGCTACACCTTC; CDR3: CASSLARRPTRTNYGYTF; V: TRBV7-9; size: NA; J: TRBJ1-2; D: NA
DNA: TGTGCCAGCAACCCTTTCCAGGGTCAAATGGAAGAGCAGTACTTC; CDR3: CASNPFQGQMEEQYF; V: TRBV7-2; size: NA; J: TRBJ2-4; D: NA
DNA: TGTGCCAGCAGCTTGTTAGACAGAAAAGAGACCCAGTACTTC; CDR3: CASSLLDRKETQYF; V: TRBV5-6; size: few; J: TRBJ2-5; D: NA
DNA: TGCGCCAGCAGCCTCCTAGTAGCATCCTACAATGAGCAGTTCTTC; CDR3: CASSLLVASYNEQFF; V: TRBV4-1; size: NA; J: TRBJ2-1; D: NA
DNA: TGTGCCAGCAGCCCCAACCGGGGGGATGAGCAGTTCTTC; CDR3: CASSPNRGDEQFF; V: TRBV7-2; size: few; J: TRBJ2-1; D: TRBD2
DNA: TGCGCCAGCAGCCCCAAGACTCAAGAGACCCAGTACTTC; CDR3: CASSPKTQETQYF; V: TRBV4-1; size: few; J: TRBJ2-5; D: NA
DNA: TGTGCCAGCAGCTTAGAGGGCGGGGGGCCAGGTACGCAGTATTTT; CDR3: CASSLEGGGPGTQYF; V: TRBV7-2; size: NA; J: TRBJ2-3; D: TRBD2
DNA: TGTGCCTCTACCCAGGGACAGGGGGACGAGCAGTACTTC; CDR3: CASTQGQGDEQYF; V: TRBV13; size: NA; J: TRBJ2-7; D: TRBD1
DNA: TGCAGTGCTAGAGGATTAGCCACACACTACGAGCAGTACTTC; CDR3: CSARGLATHYEQYF; V: TRBV20-1; size: NA; J: TRBJ2-7; D: NA
DNA: TGCAGTGCTAACCCCGGGGGGAGGTACGAGCAGTACTTC; CDR3: CSANPGGRYEQYF; V: TRBV20-1; size: NA; J: TRBJ2-7; D: TRBD2
DNA: TGTGCCAGCAGCCACTGGGAGGGAGTTTCTTATGGCTACACCTTC; CDR3: CASSHWEGVSYGYTF; V: TRBV4-2; size: NA; J: TRBJ1-2; D: NA
DNA: TGCAGTGCTAGGTCCGGGACAGTCGGCGAAAAACTGTTTTTT; CDR3: CSARSGTVGEKLFF; V: TRBV20-1; size: few; J: TRBJ1-4; D: TRBD1
DNA: TGTGCCAGCAGCCCGTTTGGACTAGCGGGAGCAGGGGAGCAGTTCTTC; CDR3: CASSPFGLAGAGEQFF; V: TRBV7-2; size: few; J: TRBJ2-1; D: TRBD2
DNA: TGCAGTGCGCATGACAGCTCCTACGAGCAGTACTTC; CDR3: CSAHDSSYEQYF; V: TRBV20-1; size: NA; J: TRBJ2-7; D: NA
DNA: TGCAGTGCTAGAGATCCTTTCGGGAGATCTAGCACAGATACGCAGTATTTT; CDR3: CSARDPFGRSSTDTQYF; V: TRBV20-1; size: NA; J: TRBJ2-3; D: NA
DNA: TGCAGTGCTAGCGACCCCTACGAGCAGTACTTC; CDR3: CSASDPYEQYF; V: TRBV20-1; size: many; J: TRBJ2-7; D: NA
DNA: TGTGCCAGCAGCGCCCGACCCGAGCGGGGACTGTACCAAGAGACCCAGTACTTC; CDR3: CASSARPERGLYQETQYF; V: TRBV9; size: NA; J: TRBJ2-5; D: TRBD2
DNA: TGCGCCAGCAGCCAAGAAGTGACGGGGATGAACACTGAAGCTTTCTTT; CDR3: CASSQEVTGMNTEAFF; V: TRBV4-3; size: NA; J: TRBJ1-1; D: NA
DNA: TGTGCCAGCGGCACGTTTTTGTCAGATACGCAGTATTTT; CDR3: CASGTFLSDTQYF; V: TRBV6-1; size: NA; J: TRBJ2-3; D: NA